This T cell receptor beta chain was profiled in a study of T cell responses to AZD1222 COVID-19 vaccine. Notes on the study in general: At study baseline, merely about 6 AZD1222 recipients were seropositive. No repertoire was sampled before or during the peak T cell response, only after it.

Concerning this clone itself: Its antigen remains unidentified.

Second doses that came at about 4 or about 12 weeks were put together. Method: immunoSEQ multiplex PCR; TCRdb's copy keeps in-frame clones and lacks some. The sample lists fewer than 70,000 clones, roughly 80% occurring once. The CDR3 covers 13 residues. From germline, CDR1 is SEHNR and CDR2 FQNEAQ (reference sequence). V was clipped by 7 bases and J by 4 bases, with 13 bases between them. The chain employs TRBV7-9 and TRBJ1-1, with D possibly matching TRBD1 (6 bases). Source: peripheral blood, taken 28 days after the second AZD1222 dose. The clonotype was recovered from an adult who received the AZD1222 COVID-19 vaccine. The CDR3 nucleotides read TGTGCCAGCACCCGAGGGGGTATCACTGAAGCTTTCTTT. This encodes CASTRGGITEAFF.